This T cell receptor (beta chain) was observed in a study of T cell repertoires in cytomegalovirus infection. Study-level background: The public TCR beta signatures pointed to both CMV infection and matching HLA type.

A note on this clonotype: What it binds is unknown.

V lost 4 bases and J 3 bases, leaving 21 bases between the germline ends. The CDR3 has 17 residues. Per the germline V gene, CDR1 is KGHSH and CDR2 is LQKENI. TCRdb processed the reads anew with MiXCR; each CDR3 protein has one entry. Among about 450,000 distinct CDR3 sequences listed, roughly 31% were seen once. Notes on the study in general: In two of eight donors, the top clonotype was HLA-C-restricted CMV-specific.

This TCR came from a human donor in good health (CMV status not recorded). Some clones in this sample may be carry-over from other donors' samples. The sample consisted of PBMCs. The V and J genes are TRBV18 and TRBJ1-1; tentatively, D is TRBD1 (5 bases). The CDR3 protein is CASSLKLGGRRDTEAFF. The CDR3 DNA reads as TGTGCCAGCTCACTTAAACTTGGGGGTCGAAGAGACACTGAAGCTTTCTTT.